One sample yielded the 21 T cell receptor beta chains listed below, sequenced in a study of beta chain features in type 1 diabetes. Reverse transcribing all isolated RNA meant expressed TCRB transcripts were sequenced. Produced via immunoSEQ multiplex PCR; TCRdb's table is partial and in-frame only. The table has tens of thousands of clones, 25% to 35% seen once. The specimen was stem cell memory CD4+ T cells from blood. The receptors shown here come from a young woman in good health.

This clone was picked up a small number of times. CDR3 in DNA: TGTGCCAGCAGCTTTGGGGGGGCCCATGGCTACACCTTC. Its translation is CASSFGGAHGYTF. This sequence joins TRBV4-2 and TRBJ1-2; a possible D gene is TRBD1 (6 bases). Between the trimmed V and J ends, which lost 5 bases and 6 bases, there was a span of 13 bases. Per germline, CDR1 LGHNA and CDR2 YNFKEQ. The CDR3 totals 13 residues.

The chain uses TRBV18 and TRBJ2-5; TRBD2 matches 8 bases. This CDR3 is 15 amino acids long. Germline assignment: CDR1 KGHSH and CDR2 LQKENI. V shed 6 bases, J shed 5 bases, and the junction held 11 bases outside the gene matches. The CDR3 region is CASSPRGGHEETQYF. The CDR3, as DNA: TGTGCCAGCTCCCCCCGGGGGGGACATGAGGAGACCCAGTACTTC.

The chain links TRBV7-2 to TRBJ2-1, with 7 bases identical to TRBD2. V was clipped by 1 base and J by 0 bases; unmatched bases: 12. This CDR3 has 19 residues. Germline V gene data show CDR1 as SGHTA and CDR2 as FQGNSA. The CDR3 nucleotides are TGTGCCAGCAGCTTAGAAGGCACTAGCGCTTTTACCTCCTACAATGAGCAGTTCTTC. Amino acid sequence: CASSLEGTSAFTSYNEQFF.

V is TRBV11-2 and J is TRBJ1-6; 10 bases fit TRBD1. Looked up from germline, CDR1 is SGHAT and CDR2 is FQNNGV. The J segment lost 8 bases and the V segment lost 4 bases, leaving 5 bases of the junction unmatched. The CDR3 loop spans 15 amino acids. Written as DNA, the CDR3 is TGTGCCAGCAGCTCGACAGGGGGCCTCGATTCACCCCTCCACTTT. Amino acid sequence: CASSSTGGLDSPLHF.

This clone showed up just a few times. The V call is TRBV2, the J call TRBJ2-5; D is undetermined. Deletions cut 1 base from V and 5 bases from J, with 8 bases between. The CDR3 loop spans 13 amino acids. Per the germline V gene, CDR1 is SNHLY and CDR2 is FYNNEI. In DNA, the CDR3 is TGTGCCAGCAGTGAAGGGGTCGGGGAGACCCAGTACTTC. This encodes CASSEGVGETQYF.

The chain couples TRBV5-1 to TRBJ1-4; 11 positions agree with TRBD1. The V gene's germline CDR1 is SGHRS and CDR2 YFSETQ. The length of the CDR3 is 17 residues. The V gene end was trimmed by 3 bases and the J gene end by 0 bases; junction bases not matched to a gene: 4. CDR3 bases: TGCGCCAGCAGCTCGCGGACAGGGGGCGCAACTAATGAAAAACTGTTTTTT. It yields the protein CASSSRTGGATNEKLFF.

This clone was seen more than once but under ten times. The chain uses TRBV7-9 and TRBJ2-1; D might be TRBD2 (5 bases). V was clipped by 6 bases and J by 9 bases, with 18 bases between them. The CDR3 has 14 amino acids. From germline, CDR1 is SEHNR and CDR2 FQNEAQ (reference sequence). CDR3 nucleotide sequence: TGTGCCAGCAGTTTTGACTATGCCTCCGGTGAGCAGTTCTTC. Protein product: CASSFDYASGEQFF.

There are a few counts of this clone. The chain has TRBV5-1 and TRBJ2-6; D is uncertain. V lost 4 bases and J 2 bases, leaving 4 bases between the germline ends. This CDR3 has 13 amino acids. Looked up from germline, CDR1 is SGHRS and CDR2 is YFSETQ. The CDR3 spells CASSLAGANVLTF. The CDR3 DNA sequence: TGCGCCAGCAGCCTCGCTGGGGCCAACGTCCTGACTTTC.

The chain couples TRBV5-1 to TRBJ1-4; D is undetermined. The germline gives CDR1 SGHRS, CDR2 YFSETQ. The CDR3 length is 14 residues. V was clipped by 5 bases and J by 8 bases, with 16 bases between them. The CDR3 DNA follows: TGCGCCAGCAGATCCGGGGTCAGCGGAGAAAAACTGTTTTTT. Protein: CASRSGVSGEKLFF.

The table lists this clone with a few counts. This chain uses TRBV7-2 with TRBJ2-3, with D tentatively TRBD2 (5 bases). CDR3 length equals 14 residues. The germline V gene encodes CDR1 SGHTA and CDR2 FQGNSA. Trimming stripped 5 bases from V and 2 bases from J, with 11 bases between. This chain's CDR3 is CASSLGVATDTQYF. CDR3 bases: TGTGCCAGCAGCCTGGGAGTAGCCACAGATACGCAGTATTTT.

This sequence joins TRBV27 and TRBJ2-7, with D possibly matching TRBD1 (6 bases). The CDR3 has 13 amino acids. Trimming removed 7 bases at V and 2 bases at J, with 12 bases between. CDR1 is MNHEY and CDR2 is SMNVEV in the germline V gene (reference sequence). The CDR3 DNA reads TGTGCCAGCAAGGGGGAAGGCCCCTACGAGCAGTACTTC. It codes for CASKGEGPYEQYF.

This clone has just a few counts. V is TRBV29-1 and J is TRBJ1-3; D uncertain. Germline CDR1 and CDR2: SQVTM and ANQGSEA. The CDR3 runs to 13 residues. V lost 4 bases and J lost 4, with 11 bases in between. The CDR3 region has the DNA TGCAGCGTTGTCGACCGGGGAGGAAACACCATATATTTT. It yields the protein CSVVDRGGNTIYF.

V is TRBV2 and J is TRBJ1-2, with a possible D match to TRBD1 (6 bases). V was clipped by 1 base and J by 8 bases, with 11 bases between them. The CDR3 covers 13 residues. Germline CDR1 is SNHLY and CDR2 is FYNNEI. The CDR3 nucleotides are TGTGCCAGCAGTGAAGAGGGGGTAAACGGCTACACCTTC. This translates into CASSEEGVNGYTF.

This clone showed up just a few times. The chain has TRBV5-6 and TRBJ1-5; TRBD1 agrees at 9 bases. The CDR3 runs 15 residues. Unmatched junction bases numbered 5, after V lost 4 bases and J lost 3 bases. CDR1 and CDR2 (germline): SGHDT, YYEEEE. CDR3 amino acids: CASSTGTGHNQPQHF. CDR3 DNA: TGTGCCAGCAGCACCGGGACAGGGCACAATCAGCCCCAGCATTTT.

This clone has just a few counts. The rearrangement joins TRBV10-3 to TRBJ2-1; no firm D call. CDR3 length equals 15 residues. Trimming removed 0 bases from V and 2 bases from J, with 8 bases in between. Germline CDR1 ENHRY, CDR2 SYGVKD. The CDR3 DNA reads as TGTGCCATCAGTGAGTCACACACGACCTACAATGAGCAGTTCTTC. It is translated as CAISESHTTYNEQFF.

The V gene is TRBV7-3, the J gene TRBJ2-1; TRBD2 matches 9 bases. V lost 6 bases and J lost 5; bases outside the gene matches: 8. CDR3 length: 15 amino acids. CDR1 and CDR2 (germline): SGHTA, FQGTGA. CDR3 loop: CASRPSGGLDNEQFF. The DNA for the CDR3 is TGTGCCAGCAGACCCAGCGGGGGGCTTGACAATGAGCAGTTCTTC.

This clone has a handful of counts. In the same sample, other DNA sequences code for this CDR3. The rearrangement joins TRBV30 to TRBJ2-6; D might be TRBD1 (5 bases). Germline V lookup: CDR1 GTSNPN, CDR2 SVGIG (reference sequence). V shed 4 bases and J shed 3 bases, with 13 bases lying between them. The CDR3 covers 15 residues. The CDR3 protein is CAWIDEGDGANVLTF. CDR3 in DNA: TGTGCCTGGATTGATGAAGGGGATGGGGCCAACGTCCTGACTTTC.

This clone was seen only once. This chain links TRBV18 with TRBJ1-4; a weak D match, TRBD1 (5 bases). Germline V gives CDR1 KGHSH, CDR2 LQKENI. There are 16 residues in the CDR3. With 3 bases removed from V and 8 bases from J, the gap between germline ends came to 19 bases. CDR3 DNA: TGTGCCAGCTCACCTGCCATTGGGGCGCTTCGGGAAAAACTGTTTTTT. The encoded protein is CASSPAIGALREKLFF.

The chain joins TRBV5-6 to TRBJ2-7; 11 bases are shared with TRBD2. Germline assignment: CDR1 SGHDT and CDR2 YYEEEE. With V trimmed by 4 bases and J by 9 bases, 6 bases remained unmatched. The CDR3 runs to 13 residues. CDR3 sequence (DNA): TGTGCCAGCAGCCGTCTAGCGGGAGGCGGGCAGTACTTC. Protein product: CASSRLAGGGQYF.

This sequence joins TRBV6-5 and TRBJ1-6; D is ambiguous. The V end lost 5 bases, the J end lost 6 bases, and 14 bases lay between the germline ends. The germline V gene encodes CDR1 MNHEY and CDR2 SVGAGI. The CDR3 contains 15 residues. CDR3 DNA sequence: TGTGCCAGCAGTCCATCGCGGGTACTTAATTCACCCCTCCACTTT. It specifies CASSPSRVLNSPLHF.

A few counts support this clone. J is TRBJ2-7 and V is TRBV7-2, with 15 bases aligning to TRBD2. The CDR3 runs to 16 residues. After removal of 5 bases from V and 7 bases from J, the junction contained 9 bases not matched to a gene. From germline, CDR1 is SGHTA and CDR2 FQGNSA. This CDR3 is CASSARTSGGAWEQYF. The CDR3 nucleotides read TGTGCCAGCAGCGCCAGGACTAGCGGGGGGGCCTGGGAGCAGTACTTC.